These T cell receptor beta chains were read from a single sample in a study of T cell responses to AZD1222 COVID-19 vaccine. Sequencing was performed with immunoSEQ multiplex PCR; in TCRdb, only in-frame clones are kept and a portion is missing. This sample has approximately 300,000 clones, with around 93% found just once. This specimen consisted of peripheral blood, obtained 28 days after the second AZD1222 dose. The receptor source for this set is an adult who received the AZD1222 COVID-19 vaccine. CDR3s include the opening cysteine and the closing phenylalanine or tryptophan. The order of the fields is clone size, V gene, D gene, J gene, CDR3 DNA, CDR3 protein. The D gene is left open where the match is weak. Clone sizes are given selectively: once, few, many, or a class where the clone is expanded.

>once|TRBV28|TRBD1|TRBJ1-3
TGTGCCAGCAGTTTGGTACAGGGGGGAAACACCATATATTTT
CASSLVQGGNTIYF
>NA|TRBV29-1|NA|TRBJ1-3
TGCAGCGTTACCGAGCAGTCTGGAAACACCATATATTTT
CSVTEQSGNTIYF
>NA|TRBV6-5|NA|TRBJ1-2
TGTGCCGGAACTCCGACGGACCGGCCCAACTATGGCTACACCTTC
CAGTPTDRPNYGYTF
>NA|TRBV7-9|TRBD1|TRBJ1-6
TGTGCCAGCAGATTTGAGGAGACAGGGAATTCACCCCTCCACTTT
CASRFEETGNSPLHF
>NA|TRBV27|NA|TRBJ2-3
TGTGCCAGCACTAGGTCTAGGACTGCCCTCACAGATACGCAGTATTTT
CASTRSRTALTDTQYF
>NA|TRBV5-1|NA|TRBJ1-6
TGCGCCAGCAGCTCGGGTAGAGACCAGGCTGTTTATTCACCCCTCCACTTT
CASSSGRDQAVYSPLHF
>NA|TRBV7-9|NA|TRBJ2-7
TGTGCCAGCAGCTTGGGCTCGTACGAGCAGTACTTC
CASSLGSYEQYF
>NA|TRBV18|NA|TRBJ1-6
TGTGCCAGCTCACCAGGGACGCCGATTAATTCACCCCTCCACTTT
CASSPGTPINSPLHF
>NA|TRBV15|NA|TRBJ1-5
TGTGCCACCAGCAGAGCCTTAACTTGGGGGGATCAGCCCCAGCATTTT
CATSRALTWGDQPQHF
>NA|TRBV15|NA|TRBJ2-7
TGTGCCACCAGCAGAGAGAGCAGGACGATATCCGAGCAGTACTTC
CATSRESRTISEQYF
>NA|TRBV6-5|NA|TRBJ1-1
TGTGCCAGCAGCGACGGGCAGATGAACACTGAAGCTTTCTTT
CASSDGQMNTEAFF
>NA|TRBV24-1|NA|TRBJ1-5
TGTGCCACCAGTGATTTGCTAATCGGGACACATGCCTCTAGGAATCAGCCCCAGCATTTT
CATSDLLIGTHASRNQPQHF
>NA|TRBV5-1|NA|TRBJ1-1
TGCGCCAGCAGCTTAAGGGGCAGGGCAGGGATGAACACTGAAGCTTTCTTT
CASSLRGRAGMNTEAFF
>NA|TRBV4-3|NA|TRBJ1-5
TGCGCCAGCAGCCAAGATTTGAAAGGTCAGCCCCAGCATTTT
CASSQDLKGQPQHF
>NA|TRBV9|TRBD1|TRBJ2-5
TGTGCCAGCAGCGTAACCCCGGACAGGGGGATGACCCAGTACTTC
CASSVTPDRGMTQYF
>NA|TRBV28|NA|TRBJ2-3
TGTGCCAGCAGTTTTGGGGCGGTGGGCACAGATACGCAGTATTTT
CASSFGAVGTDTQYF
>NA|TRBV3-1/TRBV3-2|TRBD1|TRBJ2-3
TGTGCCAGCAGCACCCCAGGGGGCGACTTTTTTAGCACAGATACGCAGTATTTT
CASSTPGGDFFSTDTQYF
>NA|TRBV11-2|NA|TRBJ1-3
TGTGCCAGCACCAACAGGCAGGGAGGCACCATATATTTT
CASTNRQGGTIYF